The sequence of this TCR beta chain was determined in a study of OX40 agonist ivuxolimab in advanced cancers. Study-wide context: Age averaged about 60 years (range roughly 23 to 80), and 82.7% were male. Partial responses, seen in three patients, involved one hepatocellular carcinoma and two cutaneous melanomas. Findings and limits, study-wide: Dose levels from 0.1 to 3.0 mg/kg saw CD4+ and CD8+ blood T cells expand clonally by week 6.

Comments on this clone: Its antigen is still unknown.

Germline CDR1 SGHRS, CDR2 YFSETQ. The CDR3 covers 16 residues. V dropped 5 bases and J dropped 4; count of bases not matched to a gene: 11. Clones were sequenced by immunoSEQ multiplex PCR, and TCRdb holds only the in-frame ones, with some missing. The sample lists nearly 25,000 clones; around 79% were seen once. Autoimmune disease history or systemic immunosuppression led to patient exclusion. The sequence was collected from an adult with an advanced solid tumor such as melanoma, head and neck, liver or kidney cancer. Specimen: CD4+ or CD8+ T cells sorted from blood, collected in a trial of the OX40 agonist ivuxolimab. This chain links TRBV5-1 with TRBJ1-4; 7 bases agree with TRBD1. The CDR3 DNA reads TGCGCCAGCAGACAAGTTGGACAGGAGGGTAATGAAAAACTGTTTTTT. Translated: CASRQVGQEGNEKLFF.